The next 2 T cell receptor beta chains were all read from a single sample in a study of cytomegalovirus exposure and HLA in healthy donors. PCR amplification relied on 60 Vbeta primers (plus 13 Jbeta primers). Assay used: immunoSEQ multiplex PCR; TCRdb lists only in-frame clones, some missing. The table lists some 110,000 clones, roughly two thirds of them singletons. Material: PBMCs. The receptors were gathered from a female donor in good health and CMV-seronegative.

This clone was recorded once. V usage is TRBV11-3 and J usage is TRBJ2-7; TRBD2 agrees at 9 bases. The trim removed 2 bases at V and 3 bases at J, leaving 5 bases unmatched. Germline CDR1 and CDR2: SGHNT and YENEEA. The CDR3 loop spans 15 amino acids. Here the CDR3 reads CASSLMPSGNYEQYF. The CDR3 DNA reads TGTGCCAGCAGCTTAATGCCTAGCGGGAACTACGAGCAGTACTTC.

V usage is TRBV28 and J usage is TRBJ2-2; the D gene is possibly TRBD1 (6 bases). V was shortened by 7 bases and J by 7 bases, with 13 bases between the two germline ends. The germline V gene encodes CDR1 MDHEN and CDR2 SYDVKM. The CDR3 has 13 amino acids. CDR3 sequence: CASNQGSYGELFF. The CDR3 DNA sequence: TGTGCCAGCAACCAGGGGTCTTACGGGGAGCTGTTTTTT.